This TCR beta chain was sequenced during a study of blood T cell repertoires in COVID-19. Study-level information: From T cells, B-cell-depleted T cells, or PBMCs came the material, which was cDNA or gDNA.

In the original processing: Estimated nucleated cell counts came from reference gene primer amplification. Sequenced by immunoSEQ multiplex PCR; TCRdb stores in-frame clones only, minus some. V and J calls and clone size are given by that table; D and trimming were obtained from the DNA. The sample records some 200,000 clones, 88% being singletons. Trimming took off 0 bases at V and 0 bases at J, with 12 bases between the two ends. Germline loops: CDR1 SGHNT, CDR2 YYREEE (reference sequence). CDR3 length equals 16 residues. The sequence came from a man aged 35 to 55 with active or convalescent COVID-19. Input material: peripheral blood. This chain links TRBV5-4 with TRBJ1-2, with no clear D. The CDR3 spells CASSLARQKTNYGYTF. The CDR3 DNA sequence: TGTGCCAGCAGCTTGGCCCGTCAGAAAACTAACTATGGCTACACCTTC.